The 9 T cell receptor beta chains listed next were all sequenced from one sample in a study of blood T cell repertoires in COVID-19. Measured with immunoSEQ multiplex PCR; TCRdb has only the in-frame clones, and not every one. The sample has about 42,000 clones, over 75% seen once; the top ten hold approximately 10%. Input material: peripheral blood. Every receptor here comes from a man aged 30 to 45 with active or convalescent COVID-19.

The genes are TRBV19 and TRBJ2-3; no clear D. This CDR3 has 13 amino acids. Germline loops: CDR1 LNHDA, CDR2 SQIVND (reference sequence). The germline V and J ends were trimmed by 6 bases and 7 bases, with 14 bases remaining between them. The CDR3 region is CASSPLTANTQYF. The CDR3 coding sequence is TGTGCCAGTAGCCCCCTGACTGCGAATACGCAGTATTTT.

This chain joins TRBV12-3 or TRBV12-4 and TRBJ1-6; D is unclear. The CDR3 is 12 amino acids. V dropped 5 bases and J dropped 11 bases, with 10 bases sitting between them. This CDR3 reads CASSPQLAPLHF. CDR3 coding DNA: TGTGCCAGCAGTCCCCAGTTGGCACCCCTCCACTTT.

The V and J genes are TRBV11-3 and TRBJ2-3; perhaps TRBD2 as D (6 bases). Trimming stripped 5 bases from V and 7 bases from J, with 13 bases between. CDR1 and CDR2 (germline): SGHNT, YENEEA. CDR3 size: 13 residues. CDR3 protein: CASSPRGLHTQYF. The CDR3 nucleotides are TGTGCCAGCAGCCCTCGGGGACTCCATACGCAGTATTTT.

The chain uses TRBV5-1 and TRBJ2-5, with 12 bases aligning to TRBD2. This CDR3 region has 16 residues. Trimming removed 4 bases from V and 3 bases from J; junction bases left unmatched: 7. Germline CDR1 is SGHRS and CDR2 is YFSETQ. CDR3 protein: CASSLGPSGGEETQYF. CDR3 DNA sequence: TGCGCCAGCAGCCTCGGGCCTAGCGGGGGGGAAGAGACCCAGTACTTC.

The chain employs TRBV6-1 and TRBJ1-2; D remains unclear. Trimming removed 4 bases from V and 4 bases from J, with 13 bases in between. CDR1 and CDR2 (germline): MNHNS, SASEGT. The CDR3 covers 14 residues. CDR3 nucleotide sequence: TGTGCCAGCAGTGGAGATCGGGAGCTCTATGGCTACACCTTC. It is translated as CASSGDRELYGYTF.

The chain couples TRBV12-3 or TRBV12-4 to TRBJ2-7, with a tentative D call TRBD1 (5 bases). This CDR3 region has 11 residues. V was clipped by 6 bases and J by 5 bases, with 8 bases between them. The CDR3 reads CASSGQDEQYF. The CDR3 DNA follows: TGTGCCAGCAGCGGACAAGACGAGCAGTACTTC.

V and J are TRBV3-1 (or the pseudogene TRBV3-2) and TRBJ2-4, with D possibly matching TRBD1 (6 bases). Trimming pared 0 bases from V and 0 bases from J, leaving 15 bases between. The CDR3 is made up of 18 amino acids. Germline V gene lookup returns CDR1 LGHDT and CDR2 YNNKEL (reference sequence). CDR3 region: CASSQESTGFRAKNIQYF. DNA of the CDR3: TGTGCCAGCAGCCAAGAGAGCACAGGGTTTCGAGCCAAAAACATTCAGTACTTC.

The chain joins TRBV6-5 to TRBJ2-1; tentative D call: TRBD1 (5 bases). This CDR3 comprises 11 residues. Germline CDR1 reads MNHEY; CDR2 reads SVGAGI. V was pared by 7 bases and J by 9 bases, with 10 bases between. This chain's CDR3 is CASTKRGEQFF. Written as DNA, the CDR3 is TGTGCCAGCACCAAAAGGGGTGAGCAGTTCTTC.

The chain has TRBV11-2 and TRBJ2-3; 9 bases align to TRBD1. CDR3 length: 16 amino acids. Germline V CDR1 and CDR2: SGHAT, FQNNGV. The V and J ends lost 4 bases and 2 bases, in that order; junction bases with no gene match: 7. The CDR3 loop reads CASSSGQGSFTDTQYF. CDR3 bases: TGTGCCAGCAGCTCAGGACAGGGGAGCTTCACAGATACGCAGTATTTT.